Listed here are 32 T cell receptor beta chains from one sample, sequenced in a study of cytomegalovirus exposure and HLA in healthy donors. The PCR had 60 Vbeta and 13 Jbeta primers. Repertoires were generated with immunoSEQ multiplex PCR, while TCRdb's copy carries only in-frame clones and drops some. The data show 150,000 to 200,000 clones, 77% seen once. Sequencing was performed on PBMCs. These receptors were obtained from a woman aged 25 to 39 in good health and CMV-seropositive.

This rearrangement joins TRBV9 to TRBJ2-2; 15 nucleotides line up with TRBD2. This CDR3 is 16 amino acids long. Germline V gene sequence: CDR1 SGDLS, CDR2 YYNGEE. V gave up 4 bases and J gave up 4 bases; unmatched junction bases: 2. CDR3 residues: CASSPGLAGGTGELFF. CDR3 DNA sequence: TGTGCCAGCAGCCCGGGACTAGCGGGGGGCACCGGGGAGCTGTTTTTT.

This clone was observed a handful of times. This sequence joins TRBV5-5 and TRBJ2-1; D unclear. The CDR3 has 12 amino acids. V lost 7 bases to trimming and J lost 7 bases, with 12 bases between them. Germline CDR1 is SGHKS and CDR2 is YYEKEE (reference sequence). CDR3 in DNA: TGTGCCAGCCAGGTCCTACAGAATGAGCAGTTCTTC. Protein sequence: CASQVLQNEQFF.

J is TRBJ2-2 and V is TRBV19; 13 nucleotides align to TRBD2. V shed 5 bases, J shed 7 bases, and the junction held 10 bases outside the gene matches. Germline-derived CDR1 and CDR2 are LNHDA and SQIVND (reference sequence). This CDR3 comprises 17 residues. Here the CDR3 reads CASSSPGLAGVFGELFF. The DNA of the CDR3 is TGTGCCAGTAGTTCCCCCGGACTAGCGGGAGTTTTCGGGGAGCTGTTTTTT. Full variable domain (rest looked up from reference TRBV19 and TRBJ2-2): DGGITQSPKYLFRKEGQNVTLSCEQNLNHDAMYWYRQDPGQGLRLIYYSQIVNDFQKGDIAEGYSVSREKKESFPLTVTSAQKNPTAFYLCASSSPGLAGVFGELFFGEGSRLTVL.

The chain uses TRBV15 and TRBJ2-3; 9 bases line up with TRBD2. Germline values: CDR1 LNHNV, CDR2 YYDKDF (reference sequence). CDR3 size: 18 residues. The V segment lost 0 bases and the J segment 4 bases; nucleotides outside the gene matches: 11. The CDR3 reads CATSRDGGLAWNPDTQYF. In DNA form, the CDR3 reads TGTGCCACCAGCAGAGATGGGGGACTAGCCTGGAATCCAGATACGCAGTATTTT.

The chain recombines TRBV7-9 with TRBJ1-2; TRBD1 aligns across 9 bases. Losses at the gene ends were 1 base for V and 7 bases for J; bases not matched to a gene: 7. Germline loops: CDR1 SEHNR, CDR2 FQNEAQ (reference sequence). This CDR3 is built from 15 residues. CDR3 sequence reads: CASSLEAGQGLGYTF. The CDR3 DNA is TGTGCCAGCAGCTTAGAGGCGGGACAGGGTCTTGGCTACACCTTC.

The V call is TRBV4-2, the J call TRBJ2-1; D unclear. Germline V CDR1 and CDR2: LGHNA, YNFKEQ. Trimming stripped 0 bases from V and 0 bases from J, with 15 bases between. The CDR3 extends over 18 amino acids. The CDR3 loop is CASSQEEVGLSSYNEQFF. CDR3 in DNA: TGTGCCAGCAGCCAAGAAGAGGTCGGATTGAGCTCCTACAATGAGCAGTTCTTC.

This clone was seen a single time. The chain joins TRBV9 to TRBJ2-7, with D uncertain. Germline CDR1 is SGDLS and CDR2 is YYNGEE. V was shortened by 0 bases and J by 0 bases, with 16 bases between the two germline ends. This CDR3 spans 17 amino acids. In DNA form, the CDR3 reads TGTGCCAGCAGCGTAGGACCTTACTTCTCTAGCTCCTACGAGCAGTACTTC. As protein: CASSVGPYFSSSYEQYF.

The chain has TRBV28 and TRBJ1-2; 7 nucleotides line up with TRBD1. The V gene's germline CDR1 is MDHEN and CDR2 SYDVKM. CDR3 size: 12 residues. V dropped 5 bases and J dropped 8; count of bases not matched to a gene: 5. The CDR3 bases are TGTGCCAGCAGTGAGGACAGGTGGGGCTACACCTTC. Translated, it gives CASSEDRWGYTF.

The rearrangement uses TRBV5-1 and TRBJ2-7, with TRBD2 matching 7 bases. The CDR3 length is 15 residues. Looked up from germline, CDR1 is SGHRS and CDR2 is YFSETQ. With 0 bases clipped from V and 3 bases from J, the junction kept 6 bases outside the gene matches. CDR3 protein: CASSLGQGGHYEQYF. CDR3 coding DNA: TGCGCCAGCAGCTTGGGGCAGGGAGGGCACTACGAGCAGTACTTC. The entire variable domain, with the rest obtained from reference TRBV5-1 and TRBJ2-7, is as follows: KAGVTQTPRYLIKTRGQQVTLSCSPISGHRSVSWYQQTPGQGLQFLFEYFSETQRNKGNFPGRFSGRQFSNSRSEMNVSTLELGDSALYLCASSLGQGGHYEQYFGPGTRLTVT.

V and J are TRBV6-5 and TRBJ1-3; perhaps TRBD1 as D (5 bases). The CDR3 contains 16 residues. Trimming shortened V by 2 bases and J by 0 bases, and 11 bases separated the two germline ends. CDR1 and CDR2 from the germline V gene are MNHEY and SVGAGI. The CDR3, as DNA: TGTGCCAGCAGTTACGTCAGGGCTTTCTCTGGAAACACCATATATTTT. Translation: CASSYVRAFSGNTIYF.

The V gene is TRBV5-6, the J gene TRBJ2-5, with D perhaps TRBD2 (6 bases). The V and J ends lost 0 bases and 2 bases respectively, with 11 bases between them. The germline V gene encodes CDR1 SGHDT and CDR2 YYEEEE. The CDR3 is 15 amino acids. Written as DNA, the CDR3 is TGTGCCAGCAGCTTGGGGGGGACTCTGCAAGAGACCCAGTACTTC. This encodes CASSLGGTLQETQYF.

Remarks on this clone: The identical CDR3 is also encoded by other nucleotide sequences in the sample. V gene TRBV6-6 combines with J gene TRBJ1-2, with D hard to call. Trimming removed 6 bases from V and 3 bases from J, with 11 bases in between. Germline CDR1 MNHNY, CDR2 SVGAGI (reference sequence). This CDR3 region has 13 residues. The CDR3 sequence is CASRDGQDYGYTF. The CDR3 DNA sequence: TGTGCCAGCAGGGATGGGCAGGACTATGGCTACACCTTC.

The chain carries TRBV11-3 and TRBJ2-1; TRBD2 aligns across 14 bases. V lost 0 bases to trimming and J lost 5 bases; unmatched junction nucleotides: 6. The V gene's germline CDR1 is SGHNT and CDR2 YENEEA. The CDR3 is 18 amino acids. In DNA, the CDR3 is TGTGCCAGCAGCTTAGAAGGGACTAGCGGGAGTATGGACAATGAGCAGTTCTTC. It specifies CASSLEGTSGSMDNEQFF.

This clone has more than one count but fewer than ten. J is TRBJ2-7 and V is TRBV6-1; tentative D call: TRBD2 (5 bases). The germline CDR1 and CDR2 sequences are MNHNS and SASEGT. There are 15 residues in the CDR3. The V gene lost 2 bases and the J gene lost 2 bases, with 13 bases spanning the gap. This CDR3 is CASSESAAEAYEQYF. CDR3 DNA: TGTGCCAGCAGTGAATCAGCGGCCGAAGCCTACGAGCAGTACTTC.

V usage is TRBV27 and J usage is TRBJ1-2; 9 nucleotides agree with TRBD1. Germline trimming cut 4 bases from V and 2 bases from J; bases unmatched to any gene: 8. Germline lookup yields CDR1 MNHEY and CDR2 SMNVEV (reference sequence). The CDR3 covers 16 residues. The CDR3 nucleotides are TGTGCCAGCAGTTACAAACCCGGACAGGGGAACTATGGCTACACCTTC. It specifies CASSYKPGQGNYGYTF.

The chain uses TRBV5-5 and TRBJ2-7, with D uncertain. The V gene lost 4 bases and the J gene lost 1 base, with 15 bases spanning the gap. The CDR3 consists of 15 residues. Germline V gives CDR1 SGHKS, CDR2 YYEKEE (reference sequence). CDR3 coding DNA: TGTGCCAGCAGCGACACCCAGGTGGTTTCCTACGAGCAGTACTTC. It translates to CASSDTQVVSYEQYF.

The rearrangement uses TRBV2 and TRBJ2-1, with TRBD1 matching over 7 bases. Germline V lookup: CDR1 SNHLY, CDR2 FYNNEI. The CDR3 covers 15 residues. V lost 9 bases, J lost 8 bases, and 16 bases stayed unmatched. The CDR3 loop is CASMSGGAFRDEQFF. The DNA of the CDR3 is TGTGCCAGTATGTCAGGGGGAGCCTTTCGGGATGAGCAGTTCTTC. Supplemented by reference TRBV2 and TRBJ2-1, the full variable domain reads EPEVTQTPSHQVTQMGQEVILRCVPISNHLYFYWYRQILGQKVEFLVSFYNNEISEKSEIFDDQFSVERPDGSNFTLKIRSTKLEDSAMYFCASMSGGAFRDEQFFGPGTRLTVL.

This chain uses TRBV4-3 with TRBJ2-7; 11 nucleotides line up with TRBD1. The V gene's germline CDR1 is LGHNA and CDR2 YSLEER. The V and J ends lost 0 bases and 7 bases, in that order; junction bases with no gene match: 5. The CDR3 is 15 residues long. The CDR3 sequence: CASSQDGQGAGEQYF. Here the CDR3 DNA reads TGCGCCAGCAGCCAAGATGGACAGGGGGCTGGGGAGCAGTACTTC.

In regard to this clone: The junction departs from germline at one end; a sequencing error may be responsible. J is TRBJ2-1 and V is TRBV7-8; D perhaps matches TRBD2 (5 bases). Germline CDR1 reads SGHVS; CDR2 reads FQNEAQ. There are 15 residues in the CDR3. CDR3 bases: TGTGCCAGCAGCCTAGCCCTTGTTAGTTACAATGAGCAGTTCTTC. It codes for CASSLALVSYNEQFF.

This clone was detected once. The chain is built from TRBV7-6 and TRBJ1-1; 7 positions agree with TRBD1. The CDR3 is 14 residues long. The V gene end was trimmed by 5 bases and the J gene end by 7 bases; junction bases not matched to a gene: 10. Germline lookup yields CDR1 SGHVS and CDR2 FNYEAQ. CDR3 DNA sequence: TGTGCCAGCAGCCCGGGGACAGAAGTTGTTGAAGCTTTCTTT. This translates into CASSPGTEVVEAFF.

This clone was recorded only once. The V call is TRBV30, the J call TRBJ2-7, with D hard to call. This CDR3 contains 12 residues. CDR1 is GTSNPN and CDR2 is SVGIG in the germline V gene (reference sequence). V lost 5 bases to trimming and J lost 2 bases, with 10 bases between them. This CDR3 is CAWSSVTYEQYF. The CDR3 DNA sequence: TGTGCCTGGTCCAGTGTTACCTACGAGCAGTACTTC. The variable domain in full, with the rest retrieved from reference TRBV30 and TRBJ2-7, is SQTIHQWPATLVQPVGSPLSLECTVEGTSNPNLYWYRQAAGRGLQLLFYSVGIGQISSEVPQNLSASRPQDRQFILSSKKLLLSDSGFYLCAWSSVTYEQYFGPGTRLTVT.

The V call is TRBV5-6, the J call TRBJ1-2; 12 bases agree with TRBD1. The CDR3 covers 15 residues. J was trimmed by 4 bases and V by 4 bases; bases with no gene match: 5. CDR1 is SGHDT and CDR2 is YYEEEE in the germline V gene. CDR3: CASSGDRGRVYGYTF. The DNA of the CDR3 is TGTGCCAGCAGCGGGGACAGGGGGCGCGTCTATGGCTACACCTTC. Filled out from reference TRBV5-6 and TRBJ1-2, the complete variable domain reads DAGVTQSPTHLIKTRGQQVTLRCSPKSGHDTVSWYQQALGQGPQFIFQYYEEEERQRGNFPDRFSGHQFPNYSSELNVNALLLGDSALYLCASSGDRGRVYGYTFGSGTRLTVV.

J is TRBJ2-5 and V is TRBV19; the D gene is possibly TRBD1 (6 bases). CDR1 and CDR2 from the germline V gene are LNHDA and SQIVND (reference sequence). Trimming took 10 bases from V and 4 from J, leaving 19 bases between them. The CDR3 runs 14 residues. Written as DNA, the CDR3 is TGTGCCACCCAACAGGGAGCGAGGGGAGAGACCCAGTACTTC. Its protein product is CATQQGARGETQYF. Looking up the rest from reference TRBV19 and TRBJ2-5 gives the full variable domain: DGGITQSPKYLFRKEGQNVTLSCEQNLNHDAMYWYRQDPGQGLRLIYYSQIVNDFQKGDIAEGYSVSREKKESFPLTVTSAQKNPTAFYLCATQQGARGETQYFGPGTRLLVL.

The rearrangement joins TRBV7-2 to TRBJ1-4; D gene uncertain. V lost 5 bases and J lost 0, with 7 bases in between. CDR1 is SGHTA, CDR2 FQGNSA, per germline. CDR3 size: 14 residues. For the CDR3, the DNA is TGTGCCAGCAGCCCTTTTGCAACTAATGAAAAACTGTTTTTT. This sequence encodes CASSPFATNEKLFF.

This clone turned up a few times. The V and J genes are TRBV4-1 and TRBJ2-6, with 9 positions matching TRBD1. With V trimmed by 1 base and J by 2 bases, 9 bases remained unmatched. Germline CDR1 and CDR2: MGHRA and YSYEKL. This CDR3 spans 19 amino acids. The CDR3 region has the DNA TGCGCCAGCAGCCAAGTGGGAACTCGACAGGGGGCTGGGGCCAACGTCCTGACTTTC. Translating it yields CASSQVGTRQGAGANVLTF.

V gene TRBV30 combines with J gene TRBJ2-7; a weak D match, TRBD2 (7 bases). The CDR3 contains 14 residues. Germline lookup yields CDR1 GTSNPN and CDR2 SVGIG (reference sequence). V was clipped by 0 bases and J by 6 bases, with 15 bases between them. In nucleotides, the CDR3 is TGTGCCTGGAGTGTATGGGAGGGGGGGAGCGAGCAGTACTTC. Protein: CAWSVWEGGSEQYF. The full variable domain, with the rest looked up from reference TRBV30 and TRBJ2-7, is SQTIHQWPATLVQPVGSPLSLECTVEGTSNPNLYWYRQAAGRGLQLLFYSVGIGQISSEVPQNLSASRPQDRQFILSSKKLLLSDSGFYLCAWSVWEGGSEQYFGPGTRLTVT.

The chain uses TRBV4-1 and TRBJ1-4; tentative D call: TRBD1 (6 bases). Per the germline V gene, CDR1 is MGHRA and CDR2 is YSYEKL. The CDR3 loop spans 15 amino acids. Trimming cost V 4 bases and J 0 bases, with 9 bases left between them. The CDR3 region has the DNA TGCGCCAGCAGCCGAGACAGGACAACTAATGAAAAACTGTTTTTT. This encodes CASSRDRTTNEKLFF.

The rearrangement links TRBV28 to TRBJ1-5; a possible D gene is TRBD1 (5 bases). CDR1 and CDR2 from the germline V gene are MDHEN and SYDVKM. V was cut by 3 bases and J by 3 bases, with 9 bases left in between. The CDR3 totals 14 residues. CDR3 residues: CASSFPGINQPQHF. The CDR3 DNA follows: TGTGCCAGCAGTTTCCCAGGGATCAATCAGCCCCAGCATTTT.

This clone is a singleton in its sample. The chain uses TRBV5-1 and TRBJ2-1, with a possible D match to TRBD2 (6 bases). Trimming pared 4 bases from V and 5 bases from J, leaving 16 bases between. The germline gives CDR1 SGHRS, CDR2 YFSETQ. The CDR3 runs to 15 residues. CDR3 protein: CASSPTGTSHNEQFF. CDR3 DNA sequence: TGCGCCAGCAGCCCGACCGGGACTTCCCACAATGAGCAGTTCTTC. Filled out from reference TRBV5-1 and TRBJ2-1, the complete variable domain reads KAGVTQTPRYLIKTRGQQVTLSCSPISGHRSVSWYQQTPGQGLQFLFEYFSETQRNKGNFPGRFSGRQFSNSRSEMNVSTLELGDSALYLCASSPTGTSHNEQFFGPGTRLTVL.

The count of this clone is one. J is TRBJ1-1 and V is TRBV21-1. TRBV21-1 is a known pseudogene. The CDR3 extends over 13 amino acids. The chain's CDR3 is CASSTRVNTEAFF. The CDR3 nucleotides are TGTGCCAGCAGCACACGAGTGAACACTGAAGCTTTCTTT.

This clone was detected a few times. CDR3 region: CASSLEFRQGGQPQHF. In DNA form, the CDR3 reads TGTGCCAGCAGCTTGGAATTTCGACAGGGGGGACAGCCCCAGCATTTT. The V gene is TRBV5-5, the J gene TRBJ1-5; 9 nucleotides line up with TRBD1. Germline-derived CDR1 and CDR2 are SGHKS and YYEKEE (reference sequence). CDR3 length: 16 amino acids. With 0 bases clipped from V and 7 bases from J, the junction kept 8 bases outside the gene matches.

The V gene is TRBV19, the J gene TRBJ1-5, with TRBD1 matching 7 bases. The CDR3 length is 16 residues. CDR1 is LNHDA, CDR2 SQIVND, per germline (reference sequence). V lost 6 bases and J lost 5; bases outside the gene matches: 13. The CDR3 nucleotides read TGTGCCAGTAGCGCTGGAGGGGGCCGGGGGTATCAGCCCCAGCATTTT. Its protein is CASSAGGGRGYQPQHF.